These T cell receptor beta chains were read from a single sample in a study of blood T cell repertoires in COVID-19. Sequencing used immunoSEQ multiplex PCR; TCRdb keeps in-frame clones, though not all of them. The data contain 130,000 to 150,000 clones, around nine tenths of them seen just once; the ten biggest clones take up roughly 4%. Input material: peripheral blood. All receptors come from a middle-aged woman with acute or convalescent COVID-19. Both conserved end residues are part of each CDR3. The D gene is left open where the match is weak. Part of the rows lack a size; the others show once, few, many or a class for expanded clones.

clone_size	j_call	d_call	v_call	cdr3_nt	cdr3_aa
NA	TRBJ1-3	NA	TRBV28	TGTGCCAGCAGCACATTTTCTGGAAACACCATATATTTT	CASSTFSGNTIYF
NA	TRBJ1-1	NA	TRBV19	TGTGCCAGTAGTATACTAACAGGGAGGGGAGCGAACACTGAAGCTTTCTTT	CASSILTGRGANTEAFF
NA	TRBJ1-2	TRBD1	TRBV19	TGTGCCAGTAGCCCAGGGACAGGGCTCTATGGCTACACCTTC	CASSPGTGLYGYTF
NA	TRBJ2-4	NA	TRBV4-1	TGCGCCAGCAGCGCCCAACAGGAAGCCAAAAACATTCAGTACTTC	CASSAQQEAKNIQYF
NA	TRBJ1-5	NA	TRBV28	TGTGCCAGCAGTTTCCAGGGGCATATCAATCAGCCCCAGCATTTT	CASSFQGHINQPQHF
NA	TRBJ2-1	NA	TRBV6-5	TGTGCCAGCACTTTTTTCCCGAGCTCCTACAATGAGCAGTTCTTC	CASTFFPSSYNEQFF
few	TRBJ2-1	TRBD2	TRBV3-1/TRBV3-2	TGTGCCAGCAGCCGCGGGACTAGCGGGAGCGATGAGCAGTTCTTC	CASSRGTSGSDEQFF
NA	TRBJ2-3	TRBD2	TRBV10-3	TGTGCCATCAGTTCCGGGAGCGGGATCTCGGGCACGCAGTATTTT	CAISSGSGISGTQYF
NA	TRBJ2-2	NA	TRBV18	TGTGCCAGCTCACCACGTACAGGGAACACCGGGGAGCTGTTTTTT	CASSPRTGNTGELFF
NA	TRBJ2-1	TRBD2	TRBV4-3	TGCGCCAGCAGCCAAGGGGGTCTAGCGGACAACAATGAGCAGTTCTTC	CASSQGGLADNNEQFF
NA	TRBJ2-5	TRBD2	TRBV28	TGTGCCAGCAGTTTGGGCGGGGGGGCGCTGGAGACCCAGTACTTC	CASSLGGGALETQYF
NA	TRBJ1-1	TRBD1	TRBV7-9	TGTGCCAGCACCTCGGGACAGTCCATGAACACTGAAGCTTTCTTT	CASTSGQSMNTEAFF
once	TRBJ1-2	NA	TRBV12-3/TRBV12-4	TGTGCCAGCAGCGCGCTCTCAGGGGTTGGCTACACCTTC	CASSALSGVGYTF
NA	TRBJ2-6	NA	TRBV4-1	TGCGCCAGCAGCTATACAGGGACGGGGGCCAACGTCCTGACTTTC	CASSYTGTGANVLTF
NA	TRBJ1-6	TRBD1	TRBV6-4	TGTGCCAGCAGTGACAGACACGACAGGGTAGGAAATTCACCCCTCCACTTT	CASSDRHDRVGNSPLHF
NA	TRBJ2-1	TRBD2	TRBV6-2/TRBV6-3	TGTGCCAGCAGTACCGGACTAGCCCCTTCCTACAATGAGCAGTTCTTC	CASSTGLAPSYNEQFF
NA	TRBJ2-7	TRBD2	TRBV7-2	TGTGCCAGCAGCTCTCTAGCGGGAGAATACGAGCAGTACTTC	CASSSLAGEYEQYF
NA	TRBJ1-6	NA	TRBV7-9	TGTGCCAGCAGCACAGGAGATGAATTTTCACCCCTCCACTTT	CASSTGDEFSPLHF
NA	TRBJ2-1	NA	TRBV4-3	TGCGCCAGCAGCCAAGATCGATGGAGGGGCGGACCCCCTACCTACAATGAGCAGTTCTTC	CASSQDRWRGGPPTYNEQFF
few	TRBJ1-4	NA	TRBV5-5	TGTGCCAGCAGCCGGATGGGGGCAAGTAATGAAAAACTGTTTTTT	CASSRMGASNEKLFF
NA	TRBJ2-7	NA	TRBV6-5	TGTGCCAGCACGGGCGGGCTTAACATCTACGAGCAGTACTTC	CASTGGLNIYEQYF
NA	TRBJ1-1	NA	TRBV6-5	TGTGCCAGCAGTTATACGGACTGGGGATACTCAGCCGAAGCTTTCTTT	CASSYTDWGYSAEAFF
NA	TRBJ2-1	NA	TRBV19	TGTGCCAGTAGGTCGCAGGGGAGATACAATGAGCAGTTCTTC	CASRSQGRYNEQFF
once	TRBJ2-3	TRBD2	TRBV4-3	TGCGCCAGCAGCCAAGAGGGCGGGGGTACGAATACGCAGTATTTT	CASSQEGGGTNTQYF
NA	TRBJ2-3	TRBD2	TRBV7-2	TGTGCCAGCAGCTTAGCGGGACTAGGGATAGATACGCAGTATTTT	CASSLAGLGIDTQYF
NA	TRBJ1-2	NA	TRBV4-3	TGCGCCAGCAGCCAAGATCTAAACTATGGCTACACCTTC	CASSQDLNYGYTF
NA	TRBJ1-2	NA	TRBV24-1	TGTGCCACCAGTGATTCGACATCCCCCTCTGGCTACACCTTC	CATSDSTSPSGYTF
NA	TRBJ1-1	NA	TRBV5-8	TGTGCCAGCAGCTTAGAATACGCTACAGCGAACACTGAAGCTTTCTTT	CASSLEYATANTEAFF
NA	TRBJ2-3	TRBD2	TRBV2	TGTGCCAGCAGTGACCATGGCGGGAGTCCCCCCACAGATACGCAGTATTTT	CASSDHGGSPPTDTQYF
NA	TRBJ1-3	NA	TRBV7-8	TGTGCCAGCAGCTTAGGAGCCTCTGGAAACACCATATATTTT	CASSLGASGNTIYF
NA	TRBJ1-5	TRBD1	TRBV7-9	TGTGCCAGCAGCCATGGGACAGGGGGGAATCAGCCCCAGCATTTT	CASSHGTGGNQPQHF
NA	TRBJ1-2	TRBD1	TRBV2	TGTGCCAGCAGCCCGGACAGGAACTATGGCTACACCTTC	CASSPDRNYGYTF